The 29 T cell receptor beta chains reported below all come from one sample, sequenced in a study of T cell clonality in common variable immunodeficiency. Whole-study results and caveats: Fewer deletions and N-nucleotide insertions were reportedly seen in common variable immunodeficiency TCR beta sequences.

The data were produced by immunoSEQ multiplex PCR, yet TCRdb's version contains in-frame clones alone and is incomplete. The sample was found to contain 25,000 to 35,000 clones, and every one recurs. These receptors have no known antigen. Sequences were obtained from peripheral blood mononuclear cells. These receptors were obtained from a human donor with common variable immunodeficiency.

This clone showed up many times. The read is 3 residues too short to cover the CDR3 end, so that end is filled in from the germline J gene. This chain connects TRBV5-6 to TRBJ1-1; the D gene is possibly TRBD1 (5 bases). The germline gives CDR1 SGHDT, CDR2 YYEEEE. The CDR3 is 11 residues long. The CDR3 spells CASSLGTTAFF. The covered CDR3 bases are TGTGCCAGCAGCTTGGGGACAACG.

The table lists this clone with many counts. The CDR3 extends 3 residues past the end of the read, so its final part is completed from the germline J gene. The gene calls are TRBV5-6 and TRBJ2-7; TRBD2 agrees at 13 bases. Germline V gives CDR1 SGHDT, CDR2 YYEEEE. The CDR3 covers 15 residues. V lost 7 bases and J lost 6; bases outside the gene matches: 10. The CDR3 region is CASGFGLAGVSEQYF. CDR3 DNA, as far as it was read: TGTGCCAGCGGATTCGGACTAGCGGGAGTTTCCGAG.

This clone was recorded many times. Coverage ceases 3 residues before the CDR3 finishes, and the germline J gene fills in the end. The chain links TRBV7-9 to TRBJ2-7; 12 bases match TRBD2. V lost 3 bases, J lost 5 bases, and 5 bases stayed unmatched. Per the germline V gene, CDR1 is SEHNR and CDR2 is FQNEAQ (reference sequence). The CDR3 covers 15 residues. The CDR3 loop is CASSLMTSGSHEQYF. The CDR3 DNA, read in part, is TGTGCCAGCAGCTTGATGACTAGCGGGAGCCACGAG. Together with reference TRBV7-9 and TRBJ2-7, the CDR3 gives the full variable domain: DTGVSQNPRHKITKRGQNVTFRCDPISEHNRLYWYRQTLGQGPEFLTYFQNEAQLEKSRLLSDRFSAERPKGSFSTLEIQRTEQGDSAMYLCASSLMTSGSHEQYFGPGTRLTVT.

The table lists this clone with many counts. The read ends 3 residues early relative to the CDR3; the germline J gene fills the gap. This chain uses TRBV2 with TRBJ2-1; TRBD1 might be the D (5 bases). V gave up 4 bases and J gave up 4 bases, with 14 bases separating them. Germline loops: CDR1 SNHLY, CDR2 FYNNEI. CDR3 length: 15 residues. The part of the CDR3 DNA that was read is TGTGCCAGCAGTGTGCGCCAGGGCCAATACAATGAG. Translation gives CASSVRQGQYNE. In full, the CDR3 is CASSVRQGQYNEQFF.

This clone has ten or more counts. The read terminates 3 residues ahead of where the CDR3 ends, so the germline J gene completes it. The chain joins TRBV9 to TRBJ2-1; TRBD2 matches 13 bases. CDR1 is SGDLS and CDR2 is YYNGEE in the germline V gene. The CDR3 length is 17 residues. With V trimmed by 0 bases and J by 8 bases, 8 bases remained unmatched. The CDR3 bases that were read are TGTGCCAGCAGCGTAGGGGGACTAGCGGGGCACACGGATGAG. It specifies CASSVGGLAGHTDE. From start to end, the CDR3 is CASSVGGLAGHTDEQFF.

The sample holds many counts of this clone. The read falls 3 residues short of the CDR3 end, and the missing part is taken from the germline J gene. J is TRBJ2-4 and V is TRBV5-1; TRBD2 matches at 10 bases. The CDR3 contains 17 residues. Germline-derived CDR1 and CDR2 are SGHRS and YFSETQ. Losses at the gene ends were 0 bases for V and 2 bases for J; bases not matched to a gene: 5. CDR3: CASSLAGTSESKNIQYF. Incomplete CDR3 DNA: TGCGCCAGCAGCTTGGCCGGGACTAGCGAATCCAAAAACATT. Full variable domain (outside the CDR3, taken from reference TRBV5-1 and TRBJ2-4): KAGVTQTPRYLIKTRGQQVTLSCSPISGHRSVSWYQQTPGQGLQFLFEYFSETQRNKGNFPGRFSGRQFSNSRSEMNVSTLELGDSALYLCASSLAGTSESKNIQYFGAGTRLSVL.

There are many counts of this clone. The DNA ends 3 residues before the CDR3 does, and the rest of the CDR3 is filled in from the germline J gene. The rearrangement links TRBV5-1 to TRBJ2-2; the D call may be TRBD1 or TRBD2 (5 bases each). Germline CDR1 reads SGHRS; CDR2 reads YFSETQ. Trimming removed 5 bases at V and 6 bases at J, with 8 bases between. CDR3 length: 12 residues. The sequenced part of the CDR3 DNA is TGCGCCAGCAGTGAGGGGTCCGGGGAG. Encoded protein: CASSEGSGE. The whole CDR3 protein reads CASSEGSGELFF.

This clone was seen a few times. The CDR3 goes on 3 residues after the read ends, and that part is filled in from the germline J gene. The rearrangement links TRBV7-3 to TRBJ2-2; TRBD1 aligns across 11 bases. V was clipped by 6 bases and J by 3 bases; unmatched bases: 0. From germline, CDR1 is SGHTA and CDR2 FQGTGA. The CDR3 totals 14 residues. CDR3 DNA, as far as it was read: TGTGCCAGCAGGGGACAGGGGGACACCGGGGAG. Protein: CASRGQGDTGE. The CDR3 in its entirety is CASRGQGDTGELFF.

This clone came up many times. The CDR3 is cut off 3 residues early in the read; its end comes from the germline J gene. The chain uses TRBV2 and TRBJ2-3; 7 bases fit TRBD2. CDR3 length: 17 amino acids. The V and J ends lost 7 bases and 4 bases, in that order; junction bases with no gene match: 17. Germline CDR1 reads SNHLY; CDR2 reads FYNNEI. The CDR3: CASIPTLSGMGADTQYF. The part of the CDR3 DNA that was read is TGTGCCAGCATTCCCACCTTAAGCGGGATGGGCGCAGATACG.

This clone was detected many times. With the read ending 3 residues before the CDR3 end, the germline J gene is used to fill in that end. V usage is TRBV7-8 and J usage is TRBJ2-7; weak D call: TRBD1 (5 bases). Germline V gene lookup returns CDR1 SGHVS and CDR2 FQNEAQ. CDR3 size: 13 residues. Trimming removed 0 bases from V and 6 bases from J, with 9 bases in between. CDR3 residues: CASSLAAGSEQYF. The part of the CDR3 DNA that was read is TGTGCCAGCAGCTTAGCGGCAGGGTCCGAG.

In this sample, this clone turned up many times. The read stops 3 residues short of the end of the CDR3; the missing end is completed from the germline J gene. The chain employs TRBV20-1 and TRBJ2-4, with TRBD2 as a possible D gene (5 bases). The CDR3 runs 13 residues. Germline V lookup: CDR1 DFQATT, CDR2 SNEGSKA (reference sequence). Trimming took off 3 bases at V and 6 bases at J, with 12 bases between the two ends. The CDR3 loop is CSASSESGNIQYF. CDR3 DNA, as far as it was read: TGCAGTGCTAGTAGCGAGAGCGGAAACATT.

This clone was counted a few times. The CDR3 end is not reached by the read, which stops 3 residues before it; the germline J gene fills it in. The rearrangement uses TRBV7-9 and TRBJ1-4, with TRBD1 matching 9 bases. After removal of 2 bases from V and 5 bases from J, the junction contained 3 bases not matched to a gene. The CDR3 loop spans 15 amino acids. Germline V gene lookup returns CDR1 SEHNR and CDR2 FQNEAQ (reference sequence). The CDR3 loop is CASSLSGTGNEKLFF. The sequenced CDR3 bases are TGTGCCAGCAGCTTATCCGGGACAGGGAATGAAAAA.

The table lists this clone with many counts. The read ends 3 residues shy of where the CDR3 ends; the end is completed using the germline J gene. The rearrangement uses TRBV29-1 and TRBJ2-7; D uncertain. The CDR3 runs 16 residues. Germline assignment: CDR1 SQVTM and CDR2 ANQGSEA. CDR3 sequence reads: CSVPTPCRGFSYEQYF. CDR3 bases read: TGCAGTGTTCCGACTCCTTGCCGTGGGTTCTCCTACGAG.

Comment on this clone: Read data end 3 residues before the CDR3 end; the end is taken from the germline J gene. The chain recombines TRBV20-1 with TRBJ2-1; 11 bases are a match to TRBD2. Germline CDR1 and CDR2: DFQATT and SNEGSKA (reference sequence). After removal of 6 bases from V and 6 bases from J, the junction contained 7 bases not matched to a gene. This CDR3 spans 14 amino acids. CDR3 DNA (partial): TGCAGTGCAAGACCCGGGACTAGCGGCAATGAG. It translates to CSARPGTSGNE. The entire CDR3 is CSARPGTSGNEQFF.

This clone was observed at least ten times. From the germline J gene comes the end of the CDR3, since the read stops 3 residues before it. The chain employs TRBV5-1 and TRBJ2-5, with D perhaps assigned TRBD1 or TRBD2 (6 bases each). The CDR3 is 14 amino acids. Germline CDR1 and CDR2: SGHRS and YFSETQ. Trimming removed 4 bases at V and 1 base at J, with 11 bases between. CDR3 sequence reads: CASSGGTSQETQYF. The CDR3 bases that were read are TGCGCCAGCAGCGGCGGGACATCCCAAGAGACC.

This clone occurred many times. One end of the junction fails to match germline, which may point to a read error. The CDR3 end falls 3 residues outside the read, so it is completed with the germline J gene. The V and J genes are TRBV7-7 and TRBJ1-1; the D gene is possibly TRBD1 (5 bases). The CDR3 is 15 amino acids. Germline V gives CDR1 SSHAT, CDR2 FNYEAQ (reference sequence). CDR3 DNA (partial): TGTGCTAGCAGCCCGATGTTCGGGGGGGACACTGAA. Amino acid sequence: CASSPMFGGDTE. The full CDR3 is CASSPMFGGDTEAFF.

This clone was seen more than once but under ten times. The sequenced fragment ends 3 residues before the CDR3 boundary, so the rest is inferred from the germline J gene. The V gene is TRBV2, the J gene TRBJ2-7, with 7 bases identical to TRBD2. The trim removed 2 bases at V and 4 bases at J, leaving 11 bases unmatched. The germline gives CDR1 SNHLY, CDR2 FYNNEI. The CDR3 sequence is 16 residues long. The CDR3 region is CASSEFRRELGYEQYF. CDR3 DNA, as far as it was read: TGTGCCAGCAGTGAATTTCGGCGGGAGTTAGGGTACGAG.

The DNA read from the CDR3 is TGTGCCTGGAGTTCCGGGACAGGGGGTGGC. Its protein product is CAWSSGTGGG. The full CDR3 reads CAWSSGTGGGYTF. This rearrangement joins TRBV30 to TRBJ1-2, with 11 positions matching TRBD1. The read ends 3 residues shy of where the CDR3 ends; the end is completed using the germline J gene. After removal of 2 bases from V and 7 bases from J, the junction contained 3 bases not matched to a gene. From germline, CDR1 is GTSNPN and CDR2 SVGIG (reference sequence). The CDR3 is 13 residues long.

This clone was seen repeatedly, ten times or more. The observed sequence ends 3 residues before the CDR3 terminus, with the missing tail filled in from the germline J gene. The rearrangement links TRBV5-1 to TRBJ1-4; 8 bases are shared with TRBD1. Germline CDR1 and CDR2: SGHRS and YFSETQ. V lost 4 bases and J lost 8; bases outside the gene matches: 10. The CDR3 loop spans 15 amino acids. This CDR3 reads CASSTTGGQGEKLFF. The covered CDR3 bases are TGCGCCAGCAGCACAACCGGCGGACAGGGAGAAAAA. Looking up the rest from reference TRBV5-1 and TRBJ1-4 gives the full variable domain: KAGVTQTPRYLIKTRGQQVTLSCSPISGHRSVSWYQQTPGQGLQFLFEYFSETQRNKGNFPGRFSGRQFSNSRSEMNVSTLELGDSALYLCASSTTGGQGEKLFFGSGTQLSVL.

This clone was found a few times. The read terminates 3 residues before the CDR3 end, so the remaining end is supplied by the germline J gene. This rearrangement joins TRBV19 to TRBJ2-6; possible D gene TRBD2, 5 bases. Germline-derived CDR1 and CDR2 are LNHDA and SQIVND (reference sequence). The V gene lost 5 bases and the J gene lost 2 bases, with 13 bases spanning the gap. This CDR3 has 16 amino acids. Here the CDR3 reads CASSVLPGTGANVLTF. The sequenced part of the CDR3 DNA is TGTGCCAGTAGTGTACTTCCGGGGACTGGGGCCAACGTC. Full variable domain (outside the CDR3, taken from reference TRBV19 and TRBJ2-6): DGGITQSPKYLFRKEGQNVTLSCEQNLNHDAMYWYRQDPGQGLRLIYYSQIVNDFQKGDIAEGYSVSREKKESFPLTVTSAQKNPTAFYLCASSVLPGTGANVLTFGAGSRLTVL.

This clone was observed at least ten times. The read gets to within 3 residues of the CDR3 end, and the germline J gene fills in the rest. The chain links TRBV29-1 to TRBJ1-1; TRBD1 matches at 8 bases. CDR1 is SQVTM and CDR2 is ANQGSEA in the germline V gene. The CDR3 totals 12 residues. The sequenced CDR3 bases are TGCAGCGTGGGAGGGACAGGCATCGAA. Protein product: CSVGGTGIE. The CDR3 reads in full as CSVGGTGIEAFF.

This clone was counted ten times or more. Sequencing ends 3 residues short of the CDR3 end; the germline J gene provides the rest. This specimen includes other DNA sequences encoding the same CDR3. The chain joins TRBV18 to TRBJ1-2; D may be TRBD1 (6 bases). This CDR3 is built from 13 residues. The V and J ends lost 3 bases and 1 base respectively, with 6 bases between them. The germline V gene has CDR1 KGHSH and CDR2 LQKENI. The CDR3 is CASSPDSNYGYTF. CDR3 DNA, as far as it was read: TGTGCCAGCTCACCGGACAGTAACTATGGC.

At least ten counts were recorded for this clone. The missing CDR3 end, 3 residues past where the read stops, is filled in from the germline J gene. The genes are TRBV30 and TRBJ2-3; 9 positions agree with TRBD2. Per the germline V gene, CDR1 is GTSNPN and CDR2 is SVGIG (reference sequence). V gave up 2 bases and J gave up 7 bases; unmatched junction bases: 10. This CDR3 is built from 15 residues. Here the CDR3 reads CAWSTGGRAANTQYF. The DNA read from the CDR3 is TGTGCCTGGAGTACCGGCGGGAGGGCCGCAAATACG.

The sample holds many counts of this clone. The read ends 3 residues before the CDR3 terminus; that terminus is restored from the germline J gene. The gene calls are TRBV10-3 and TRBJ1-1; 7 bases match TRBD1. Germline V gives CDR1 ENHRY, CDR2 SYGVKD. There are 11 residues in the CDR3. CDR3 DNA (partial): TGTGCCATCAGTGAACAGGGGAAA. Protein: CAISEQGK. The entire CDR3 reads CAISEQGKAFF.

This clone appeared a few times. Coverage ceases 3 residues before the CDR3 finishes, and the germline J gene fills in the end. The chain combines TRBV18 with TRBJ2-2; D perhaps matches TRBD1 (6 bases). The CDR3 has 16 residues. V shed 5 bases and J shed 4 bases, with 17 bases lying between them. The germline V gene has CDR1 KGHSH and CDR2 LQKENI. The CDR3: CASSSLDRRSTGELFF. The sequenced part of the CDR3 DNA is TGTGCCAGCTCATCCTTAGACAGGAGGAGCACCGGGGAG. Together with reference TRBV18 and TRBJ2-2, the CDR3 gives the full variable domain: NAGVMQNPRHLVRRRGQEARLRCSPMKGHSHVYWYRQLPEEGLKFMVYLQKENIIDESGMPKERFSAEFPKEGPSILRIQQVVRGDSAAYFCASSSLDRRSTGELFFGEGSRLTVL.

This clone has ten or more counts. The read terminates 3 residues before the CDR3 end, so the remaining end is supplied by the germline J gene. This sequence joins TRBV10-3 and TRBJ1-2; D uncertain. CDR1 and CDR2 (germline): ENHRY, SYGVKD. V gave up 2 bases and J gave up 2 bases, with 6 bases separating them. This CDR3 spans 13 amino acids. The covered CDR3 bases are TGTGCCATCAGTGAGGCAGGAAACTATGGC. Amino acids: CAISEAGNYG. The full CDR3 sequence reads CAISEAGNYGYTF.

In this sample, this clone turned up many times. The read ends 3 residues before the CDR3 terminus; that terminus is restored from the germline J gene. This chain links TRBV2 with TRBJ2-3; perhaps TRBD2 as D (7 bases). V dropped 8 bases and J dropped 2 bases, with 14 bases sitting between them. The CDR3 runs 14 residues. Germline V CDR1 and CDR2: SNHLY, FYNNEI. CDR3 sequence: CASGGGGFTDTQYF. The CDR3 bases that were read are TGTGCCAGCGGAGGGGGAGGGTTCACAGATACG.

This clone was seen ten or more times. The sequenced fragment ends 3 residues before the CDR3 boundary, so the rest is inferred from the germline J gene. The J gene is TRBJ1-6, the V gene TRBV19, with D unresolved. In germline, CDR1 is LNHDA, CDR2 SQIVND (reference sequence). This CDR3 is built from 15 residues. The V gene lost 6 bases and the J gene lost 6 bases, with 15 bases spanning the gap. Here the CDR3 reads CASRPVLSTNSPLHF. Incomplete CDR3 DNA: TGTGCCAGTAGACCGGTTTTGAGTACTAATTCACCC.

Only a few counts were recorded for this clone. From the germline J gene comes the end of the CDR3, since the read stops 3 residues before it. This sequence joins TRBV20-1 and TRBJ2-1, with 7 bases identical to TRBD1. The CDR3 is 15 amino acids. The V segment lost 5 bases and the J segment 5 bases; nucleotides outside the gene matches: 12. The germline CDR1 and CDR2 sequences are DFQATT and SNEGSKA (reference sequence). The DNA read from the CDR3 is TGCAGTGCTCCGAATACGGGACAGCCAAACAATGAG. Its protein product is CSAPNTGQPNNE. In full, the CDR3 is CSAPNTGQPNNEQFF.